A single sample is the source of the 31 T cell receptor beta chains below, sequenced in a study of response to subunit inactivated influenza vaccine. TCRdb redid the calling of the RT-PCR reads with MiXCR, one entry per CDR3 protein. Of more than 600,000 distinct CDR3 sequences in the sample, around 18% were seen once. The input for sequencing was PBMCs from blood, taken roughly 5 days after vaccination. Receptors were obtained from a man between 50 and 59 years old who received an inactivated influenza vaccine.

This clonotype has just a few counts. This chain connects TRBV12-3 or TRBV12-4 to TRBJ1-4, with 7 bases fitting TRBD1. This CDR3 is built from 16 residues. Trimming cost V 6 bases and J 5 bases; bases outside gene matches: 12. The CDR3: CASSFGRDSKNEKLFF. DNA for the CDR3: TGTGCCAGCAGCTTTGGCCGGGACAGTAAGAATGAAAAACTGTTTTTT.

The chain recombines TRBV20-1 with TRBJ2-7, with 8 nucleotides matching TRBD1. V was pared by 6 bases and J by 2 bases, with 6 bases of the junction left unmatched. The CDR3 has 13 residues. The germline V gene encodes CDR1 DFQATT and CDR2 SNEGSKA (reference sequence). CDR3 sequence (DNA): TGCAGTGCCGATCAGGGGGCGGCCTACGAGCAGTACTTC. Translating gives CSADQGAAYEQYF.

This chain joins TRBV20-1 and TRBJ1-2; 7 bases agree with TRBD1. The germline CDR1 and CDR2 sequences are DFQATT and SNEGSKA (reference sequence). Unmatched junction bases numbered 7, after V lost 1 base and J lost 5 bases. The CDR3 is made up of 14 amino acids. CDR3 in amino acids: CSARVFPGQYGYTF. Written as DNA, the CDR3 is TGCAGTGCTAGAGTATTCCCGGGACAGTATGGCTACACCTTC.

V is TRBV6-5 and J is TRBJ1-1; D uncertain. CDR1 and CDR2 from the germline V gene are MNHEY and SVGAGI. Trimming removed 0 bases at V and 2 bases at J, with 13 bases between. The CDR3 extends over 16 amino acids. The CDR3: CASSYSLFRGNTEAFF. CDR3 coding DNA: TGTGCCAGCAGTTACTCTCTGTTTCGGGGAAACACTGAAGCTTTCTTT.

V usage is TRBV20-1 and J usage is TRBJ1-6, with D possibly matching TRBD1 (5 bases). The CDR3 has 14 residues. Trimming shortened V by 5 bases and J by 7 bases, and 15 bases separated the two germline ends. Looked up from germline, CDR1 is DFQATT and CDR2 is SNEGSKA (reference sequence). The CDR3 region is CSARGTGQNSPLHF. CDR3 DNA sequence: TGCAGTGCTCGGGGAACAGGCCAAAATTCACCCCTCCACTTT.

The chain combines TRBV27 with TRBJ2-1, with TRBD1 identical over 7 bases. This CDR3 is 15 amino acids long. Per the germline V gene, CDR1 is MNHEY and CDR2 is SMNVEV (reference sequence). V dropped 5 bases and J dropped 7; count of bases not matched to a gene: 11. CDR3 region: CASSPGTAGKNEQFF. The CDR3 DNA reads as TGTGCCAGCAGTCCTGGGACAGCTGGAAAGAATGAGCAGTTCTTC.

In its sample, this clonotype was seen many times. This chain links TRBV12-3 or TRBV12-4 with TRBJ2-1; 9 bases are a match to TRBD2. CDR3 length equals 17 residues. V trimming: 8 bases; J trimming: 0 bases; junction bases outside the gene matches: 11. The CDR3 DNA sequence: TGTGCCAGCCTAAGGTGGGCTAGCGGGAACTCCTACAATGAGCAGTTCTTC. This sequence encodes CASLRWASGNSYNEQFF.

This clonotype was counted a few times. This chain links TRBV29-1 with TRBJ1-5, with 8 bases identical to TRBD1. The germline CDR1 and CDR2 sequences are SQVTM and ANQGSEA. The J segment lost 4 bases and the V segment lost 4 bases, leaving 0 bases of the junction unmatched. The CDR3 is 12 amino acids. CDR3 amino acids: CSVGTGNQPQHF. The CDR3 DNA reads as TGCAGCGTTGGGACAGGGAATCAGCCCCAGCATTTT.

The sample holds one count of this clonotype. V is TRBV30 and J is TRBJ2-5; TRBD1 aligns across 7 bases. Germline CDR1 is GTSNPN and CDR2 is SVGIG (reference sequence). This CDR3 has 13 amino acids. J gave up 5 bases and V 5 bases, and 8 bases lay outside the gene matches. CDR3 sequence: CAWVGTARETQYF. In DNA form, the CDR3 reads TGTGCCTGGGTGGGGACAGCACGGGAGACCCAGTACTTC.

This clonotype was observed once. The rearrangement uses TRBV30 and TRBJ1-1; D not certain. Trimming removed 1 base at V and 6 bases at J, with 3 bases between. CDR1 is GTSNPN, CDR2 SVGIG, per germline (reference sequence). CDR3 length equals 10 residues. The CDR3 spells CAWSASEAFF. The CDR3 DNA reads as TGTGCCTGGAGTGCGTCTGAAGCTTTCTTT.

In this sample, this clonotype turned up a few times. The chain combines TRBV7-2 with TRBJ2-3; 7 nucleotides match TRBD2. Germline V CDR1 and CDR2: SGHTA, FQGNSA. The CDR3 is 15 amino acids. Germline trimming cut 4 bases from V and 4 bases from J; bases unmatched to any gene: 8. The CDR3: CASSSPAGSADTQYF. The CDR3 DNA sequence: TGTGCCAGCAGCTCCCCAGCGGGAAGCGCAGATACGCAGTATTTT.

The CDR3 nucleotides read TGTGCCAGCAGTGTTTTTTGGGATTCACCCCTCCACTTT. This sequence encodes CASSVFWDSPLHF. The chain carries TRBV6-1 and TRBJ1-6; D ambiguous. In germline, CDR1 is MNHNS, CDR2 SASEGT. The CDR3 is 13 amino acids. V was trimmed by 4 bases and J by 8 bases, leaving 9 bases between them.

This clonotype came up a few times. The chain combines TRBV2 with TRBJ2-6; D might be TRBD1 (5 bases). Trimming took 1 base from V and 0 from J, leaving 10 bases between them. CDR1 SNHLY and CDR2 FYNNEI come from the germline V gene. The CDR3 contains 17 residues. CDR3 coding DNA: TGTGCCAGCAGTGAAGTCGACAGCTACTCTGGGGCCAACGTCCTGACTTTC. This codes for CASSEVDSYSGANVLTF. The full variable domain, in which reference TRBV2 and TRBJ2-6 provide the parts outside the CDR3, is EPEVTQTPSHQVTQMGQEVILRCVPISNHLYFYWYRQILGQKVEFLVSFYNNEISEKSEIFDDQFSVERPDGSNFTLKIRSTKLEDSAMYFCASSEVDSYSGANVLTFGAGSRLTVL.

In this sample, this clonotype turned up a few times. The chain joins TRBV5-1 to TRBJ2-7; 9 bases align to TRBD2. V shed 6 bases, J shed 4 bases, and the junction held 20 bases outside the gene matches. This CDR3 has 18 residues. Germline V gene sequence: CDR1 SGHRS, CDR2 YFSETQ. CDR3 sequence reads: CASNSGTRGLAGRYEQYF. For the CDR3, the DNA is TGCGCCAGCAATTCAGGAACTCGTGGGCTAGCGGGGAGGTACGAGCAGTACTTC.

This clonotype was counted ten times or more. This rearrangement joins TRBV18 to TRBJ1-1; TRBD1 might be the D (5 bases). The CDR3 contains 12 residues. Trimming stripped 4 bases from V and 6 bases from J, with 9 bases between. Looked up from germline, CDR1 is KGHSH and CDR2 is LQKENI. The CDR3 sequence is CASSLGAAEAFF. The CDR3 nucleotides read TGTGCCAGCTCACTCGGGGCTGCTGAAGCTTTCTTT.

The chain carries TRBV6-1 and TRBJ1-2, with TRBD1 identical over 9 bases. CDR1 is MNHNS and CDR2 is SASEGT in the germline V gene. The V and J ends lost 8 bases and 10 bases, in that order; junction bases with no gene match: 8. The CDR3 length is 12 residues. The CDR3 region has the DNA TGTGCCAGCCATGGACAGGGGAAGGCCTACACCTTC. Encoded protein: CASHGQGKAYTF.

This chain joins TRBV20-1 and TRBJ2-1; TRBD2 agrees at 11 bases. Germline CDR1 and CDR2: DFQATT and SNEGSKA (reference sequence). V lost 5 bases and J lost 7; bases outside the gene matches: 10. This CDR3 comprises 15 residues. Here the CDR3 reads CSASRTSGSGNEQFF. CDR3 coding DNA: TGCAGTGCTTCGAGGACTAGCGGGTCAGGTAATGAGCAGTTCTTC.

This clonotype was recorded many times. CDR3 bases: TGTGCCAGCAGCCCACCGTCGGACCGTCGGTCCTACAATGAGCAGTTCTTC. Its translation is CASSPPSDRRSYNEQFF. V is TRBV7-9 and J is TRBJ2-1, with D unresolved. Per germline, CDR1 SEHNR and CDR2 FQNEAQ (reference sequence). This CDR3 is built from 17 residues. Deletions cut 5 bases from V and 1 base from J, with 18 bases between.

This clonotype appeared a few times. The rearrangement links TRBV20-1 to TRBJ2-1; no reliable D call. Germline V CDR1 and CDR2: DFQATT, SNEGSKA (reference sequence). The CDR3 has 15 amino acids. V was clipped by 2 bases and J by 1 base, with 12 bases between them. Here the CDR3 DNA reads TGCAGTGCTAGAACGGGCCTAGGTTCCTACAATGAGCAGTTCTTC. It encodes CSARTGLGSYNEQFF.

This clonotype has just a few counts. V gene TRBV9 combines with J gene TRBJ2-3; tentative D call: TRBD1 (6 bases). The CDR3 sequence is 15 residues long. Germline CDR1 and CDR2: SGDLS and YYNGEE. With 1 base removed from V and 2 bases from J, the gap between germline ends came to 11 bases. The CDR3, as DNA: TGTGCCAGCAGCGTACAGGGGTCAAACACAGATACGCAGTATTTT. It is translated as CASSVQGSNTDTQYF.

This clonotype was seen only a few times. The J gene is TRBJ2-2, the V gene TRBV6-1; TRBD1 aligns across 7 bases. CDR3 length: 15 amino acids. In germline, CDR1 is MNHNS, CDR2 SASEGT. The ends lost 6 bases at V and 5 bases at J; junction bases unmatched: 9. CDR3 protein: CASRRSRQGTGELFF. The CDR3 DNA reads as TGTGCCAGCAGGCGAAGTCGACAGGGAACCGGGGAGCTGTTTTTT.

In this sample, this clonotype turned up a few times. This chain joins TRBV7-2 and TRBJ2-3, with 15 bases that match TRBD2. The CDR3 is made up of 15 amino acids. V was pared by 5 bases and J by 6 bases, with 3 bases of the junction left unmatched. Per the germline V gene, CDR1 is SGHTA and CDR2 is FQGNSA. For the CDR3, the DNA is TGTGCCAGCAGCCGGACTAGCGGGGGGGCGGATACGCAGTATTTT. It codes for CASSRTSGGADTQYF.

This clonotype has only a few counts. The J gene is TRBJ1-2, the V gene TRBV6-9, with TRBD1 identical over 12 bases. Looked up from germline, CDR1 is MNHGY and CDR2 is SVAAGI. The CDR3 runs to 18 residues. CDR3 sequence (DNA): TGTCCCAAACCCCATCCTTGGGACAGGGGGCGACTTGGCTATGGCTACACCTTC. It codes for CPKPHPWDRGRLGYGYTF.

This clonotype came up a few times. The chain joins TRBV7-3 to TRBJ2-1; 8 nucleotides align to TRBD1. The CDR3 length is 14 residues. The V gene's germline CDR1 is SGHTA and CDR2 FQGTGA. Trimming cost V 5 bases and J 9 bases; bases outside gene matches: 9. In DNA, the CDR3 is TGTGCCAGCAGCCCGGACAGGGTGTTCGGTGAGCAGTTCTTC. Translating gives CASSPDRVFGEQFF.

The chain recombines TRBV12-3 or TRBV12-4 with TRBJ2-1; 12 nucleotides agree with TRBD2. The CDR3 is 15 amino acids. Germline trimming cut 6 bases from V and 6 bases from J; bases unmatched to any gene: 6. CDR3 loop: CASRPSGGAPNEQFF. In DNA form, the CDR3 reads TGTGCCAGCAGGCCTAGCGGGGGGGCCCCCAATGAGCAGTTCTTC.

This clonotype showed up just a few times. This CDR3 reads CASSLIPGTLSGANVLTF. For the CDR3, the DNA is TGTGCCAGCAGTTTAATCCCCGGCACTCTCTCTGGGGCCAACGTCCTGACTTTC. This chain joins TRBV28 and TRBJ2-6; D gene unclear. Trimming took off 2 bases at V and 0 bases at J, with 14 bases between the two ends. This CDR3 has 18 amino acids. Germline assignment: CDR1 MDHEN and CDR2 SYDVKM.

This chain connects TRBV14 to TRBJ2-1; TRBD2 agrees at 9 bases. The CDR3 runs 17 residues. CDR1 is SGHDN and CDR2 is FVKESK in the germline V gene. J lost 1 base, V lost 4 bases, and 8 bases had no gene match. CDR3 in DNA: TGTGCCAGCAGCCCCAGGGCGGGGGGGCCGTCCTACAATGAGCAGTTCTTC. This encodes CASSPRAGGPSYNEQFF.

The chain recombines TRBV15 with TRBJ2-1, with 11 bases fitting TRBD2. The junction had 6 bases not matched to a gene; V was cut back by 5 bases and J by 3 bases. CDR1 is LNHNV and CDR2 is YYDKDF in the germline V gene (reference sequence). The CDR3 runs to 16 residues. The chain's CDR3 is CATSLRLAGIYNEQFF. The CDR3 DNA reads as TGTGCCACCAGCCTGAGACTAGCGGGGATCTACAATGAGCAGTTCTTC.

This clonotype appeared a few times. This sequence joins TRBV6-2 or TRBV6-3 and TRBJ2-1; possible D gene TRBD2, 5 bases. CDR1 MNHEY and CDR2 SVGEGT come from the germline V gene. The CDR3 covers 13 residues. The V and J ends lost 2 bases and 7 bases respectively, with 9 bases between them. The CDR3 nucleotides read TGTGCCAGCAGTTACGGGGAGATGAATGAGCAGTTCTTC. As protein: CASSYGEMNEQFF.

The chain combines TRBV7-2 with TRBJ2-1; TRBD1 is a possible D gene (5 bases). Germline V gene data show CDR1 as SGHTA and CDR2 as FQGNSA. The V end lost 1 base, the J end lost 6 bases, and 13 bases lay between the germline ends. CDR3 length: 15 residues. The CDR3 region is CASSLVAGHSNEQFF. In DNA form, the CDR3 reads TGTGCCAGCAGCTTAGTCGCTGGACATAGCAATGAGCAGTTCTTC. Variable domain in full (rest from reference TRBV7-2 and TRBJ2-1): GAGVSQSPSNKVTEKGKDVELRCDPISGHTALYWYRQSLGQGLEFLIYFQGNSAPDKSGLPSDRFSAERTGGSVSTLTIQRTQQEDSAVYLCASSLVAGHSNEQFFGPGTRLTVL.

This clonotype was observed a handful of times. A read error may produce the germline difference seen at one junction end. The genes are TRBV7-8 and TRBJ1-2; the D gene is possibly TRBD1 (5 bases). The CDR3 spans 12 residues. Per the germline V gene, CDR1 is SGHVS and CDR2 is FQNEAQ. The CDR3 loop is CASSLTGTSVAF. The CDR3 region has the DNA TGTGCCAGCAGCTTAACCGGGACGTCAGTCGCCTTC.